This is a list of T cell receptor beta chains from one sample in a study of T cell clonotyping in hematopoietic cell transplantation. Only in-frame clones appear in the TCRdb table, and some are missing; sequencing was by immunoSEQ multiplex PCR. Altogether around 26,000 clones are present, roughly 84% being singletons, with the ten largest covering around 1.9%. Sequencing was performed on peripheral blood mononuclear cells, taken before stem cell transplant. These receptors came from a man in his forties with acute myeloid leukemia. Some clones in this sample may be carry-over from other donors' samples. CDR3s include the opening cysteine and the closing phenylalanine or tryptophan. D genes are given only for firm matches. Clone size is not always given. Where it is, it says once, few, many or a class for expanded clones.

abundance	v_gene	j_gene	len	d_gene	CDR3nt	CDR3aa
.	TRBV11-2	TRBJ2-4	16	TRBD2	TGTGCCAGCAGCTCTCTCCCCGGACTAGCTGAAAACATTCAGTACTTC	CASSSLPGLAENIQYF
once	TRBV21-1	TRBJ2-1	15	.	TGTGCCAGCAGCAAAAGGACTAGCGGTTACAATGAGCAGTTCTTC	CASSKRTSGYNEQFF
once	TRBV7-2	TRBJ1-1	15	TRBD1	TGTGCCAGCAGCCTCCGGACAGGGCGCAACACTGAAGCTTTCTTT	CASSLRTGRNTEAFF
.	TRBV6-1	TRBJ2-3	14	TRBD1	TGTGCCAGCATGGGACAGGGGTTCACAGATACGCAGTATTTT	CASMGQGFTDTQYF
.	TRBV11-3	TRBJ2-1	15	TRBD1	TGTGCCAGCAGCCGCCCGGGACAGGGGGCGAGTGAGCAGTTCTTC	CASSRPGQGASEQFF
.	TRBV19	TRBJ1-5	15	.	TGTGCCAGTAGTCGGGACCGGGTCCGCAATCAGCCCCAGCATTTT	CASSRDRVRNQPQHF
.	TRBV6-1	TRBJ1-5	15	.	TGTGCCAGCACCCAGAGAAGGACAGAAAATCAGCCCCAGCATTTT	CASTQRRTENQPQHF
once	TRBV7-8	TRBJ2-7	15	TRBD1	TGTGCCAGCAGCCCTCACAGGGGCCCCTCCTACGAGCAGTACTTC	CASSPHRGPSYEQYF
.	TRBV19	TRBJ2-7	11	.	TGTGCCAGTAGTATTAACGACGAGCAGTACTTC	CASSINDEQYF
.	TRBV5-6	TRBJ2-2	16	TRBD2	TGTGCCAGCAGCCCCGGACTAGCCCCTCAAGGCGGGGAGCTGTTTTTT	CASSPGLAPQGGELFF
.	TRBV4-1	TRBJ2-3	16	.	TGCGCCAGCAGCCAAGCGACCCCTAGGGGGAGAGGTACGCAGTATTTT	CASSQATPRGRGTQYF
few	TRBV5-1	TRBJ1-5	15	.	TGCGCCAGCAGCTCCGGGCCTACGAACAATCAGCCCCAGCATTTT	CASSSGPTNNQPQHF
.	TRBV6-5	TRBJ2-7	14	TRBD2	TGTGCCAGCAGTTCCAAGCGGGAGGGTTACGAGCAGTACTTC	CASSSKREGYEQYF
.	TRBV7-8	TRBJ2-5	12	.	TGTGCCAGCAGCATCGGTTTAGAGACCCAGTACTTC	CASSIGLETQYF
.	TRBV5-6	TRBJ1-2	16	TRBD1	TGTGCCAGCAGCTCGGGACAGGGGACATTTGACTATGGCTACACCTTC	CASSSGQGTFDYGYTF
.	TRBV28	TRBJ2-7	15	.	TGTGCCAGCAGTTTTAATATCGGGTTTTCCTACGAGCAGTACTTC	CASSFNIGFSYEQYF
once	TRBV11-2	TRBJ1-5	15	.	TGTGCCAGCAGCCCTGGTGAGGGGCGTTATCAGCCCCAGCATTTT	CASSPGEGRYQPQHF